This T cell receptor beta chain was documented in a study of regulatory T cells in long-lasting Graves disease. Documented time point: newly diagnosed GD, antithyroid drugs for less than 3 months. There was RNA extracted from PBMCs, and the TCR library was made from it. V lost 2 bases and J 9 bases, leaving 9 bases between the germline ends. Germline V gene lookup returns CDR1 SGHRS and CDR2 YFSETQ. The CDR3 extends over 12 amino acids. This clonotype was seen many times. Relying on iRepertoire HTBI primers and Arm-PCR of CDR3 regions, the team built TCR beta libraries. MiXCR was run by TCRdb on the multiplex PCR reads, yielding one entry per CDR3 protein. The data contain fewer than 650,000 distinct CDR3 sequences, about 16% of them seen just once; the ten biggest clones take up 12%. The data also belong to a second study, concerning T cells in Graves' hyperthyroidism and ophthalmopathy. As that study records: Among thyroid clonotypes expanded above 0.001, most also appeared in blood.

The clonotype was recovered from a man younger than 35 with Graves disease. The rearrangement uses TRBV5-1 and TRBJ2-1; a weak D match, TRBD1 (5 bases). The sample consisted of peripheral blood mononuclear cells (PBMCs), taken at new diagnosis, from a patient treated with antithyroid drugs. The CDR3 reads CASSFGDSEQFF. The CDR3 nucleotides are TGCGCCAGCAGCTTCGGAGACAGTGAGCAGTTCTTC.